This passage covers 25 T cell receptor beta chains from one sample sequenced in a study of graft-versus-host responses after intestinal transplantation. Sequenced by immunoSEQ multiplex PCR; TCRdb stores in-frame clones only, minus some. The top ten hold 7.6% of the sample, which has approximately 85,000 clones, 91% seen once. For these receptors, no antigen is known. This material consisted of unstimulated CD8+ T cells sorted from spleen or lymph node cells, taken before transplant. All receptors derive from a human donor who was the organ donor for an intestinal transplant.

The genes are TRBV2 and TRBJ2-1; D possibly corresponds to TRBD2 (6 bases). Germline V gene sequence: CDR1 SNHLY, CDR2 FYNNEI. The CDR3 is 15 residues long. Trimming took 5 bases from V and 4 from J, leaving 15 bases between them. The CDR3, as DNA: TGTGCCAGCAGTTCCCGAGGGGAGGAATACAATGAGCAGTTCTTC. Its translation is CASSSRGEEYNEQFF.

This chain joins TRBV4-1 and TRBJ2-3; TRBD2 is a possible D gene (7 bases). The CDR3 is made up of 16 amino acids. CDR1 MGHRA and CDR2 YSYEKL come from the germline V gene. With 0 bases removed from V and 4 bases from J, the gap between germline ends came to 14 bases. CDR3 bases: TGCGCCAGCAGCCAAGATCGTACGGGGGGCGCAGATACGCAGTATTTT. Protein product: CASSQDRTGGADTQYF.

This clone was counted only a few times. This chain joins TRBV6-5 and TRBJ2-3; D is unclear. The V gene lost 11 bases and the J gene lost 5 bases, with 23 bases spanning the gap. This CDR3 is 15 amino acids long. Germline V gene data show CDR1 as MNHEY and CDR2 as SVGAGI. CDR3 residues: CASEVGIVSVDTQYF. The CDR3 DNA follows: TGTGCCTCTGAAGTGGGGATAGTGTCCGTAGATACGCAGTATTTT.

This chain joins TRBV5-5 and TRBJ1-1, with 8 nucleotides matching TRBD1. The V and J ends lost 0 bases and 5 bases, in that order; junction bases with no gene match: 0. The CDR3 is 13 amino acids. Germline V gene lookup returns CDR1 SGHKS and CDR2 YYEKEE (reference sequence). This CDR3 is CASSLGTGTEAFF. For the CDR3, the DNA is TGTGCCAGCAGCTTGGGGACAGGGACTGAAGCTTTCTTT.

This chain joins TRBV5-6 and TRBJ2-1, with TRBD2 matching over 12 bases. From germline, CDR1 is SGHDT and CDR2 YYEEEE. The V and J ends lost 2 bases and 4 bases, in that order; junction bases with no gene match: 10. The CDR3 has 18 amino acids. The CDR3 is CASSFSRRGTSGYNEQFF. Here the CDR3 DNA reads TGTGCCAGCAGCTTCTCCAGGCGAGGGACTAGCGGGTACAATGAGCAGTTCTTC.

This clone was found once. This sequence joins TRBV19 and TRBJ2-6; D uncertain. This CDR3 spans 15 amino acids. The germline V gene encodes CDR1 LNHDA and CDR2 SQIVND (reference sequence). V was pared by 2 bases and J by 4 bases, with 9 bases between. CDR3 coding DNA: TGTGCCAGTAGTATAATGAGTCGGGGGGCCAACGTCCTGACTTTC. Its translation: CASSIMSRGANVLTF.

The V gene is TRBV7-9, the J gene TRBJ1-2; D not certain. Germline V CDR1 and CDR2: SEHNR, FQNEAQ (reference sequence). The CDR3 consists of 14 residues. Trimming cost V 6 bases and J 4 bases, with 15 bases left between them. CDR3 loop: CASRSGRAAYGYTF. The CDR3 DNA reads TGTGCCAGCAGAAGTGGACGGGCGGCCTATGGCTACACCTTC.

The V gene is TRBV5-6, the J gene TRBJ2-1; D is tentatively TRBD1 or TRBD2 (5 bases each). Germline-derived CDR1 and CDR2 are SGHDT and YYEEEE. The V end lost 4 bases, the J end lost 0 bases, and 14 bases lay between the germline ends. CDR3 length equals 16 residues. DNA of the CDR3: TGTGCCAGCAGCCCCCTGGGACCTTACTCCTACAATGAGCAGTTCTTC. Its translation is CASSPLGPYSYNEQFF.

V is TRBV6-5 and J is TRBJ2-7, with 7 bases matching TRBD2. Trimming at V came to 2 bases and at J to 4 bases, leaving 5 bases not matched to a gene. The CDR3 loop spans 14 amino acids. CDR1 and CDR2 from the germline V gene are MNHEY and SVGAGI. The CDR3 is CASSYSREGYEQYF. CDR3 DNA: TGTGCCAGCAGTTACAGTAGGGAGGGGTACGAGCAGTACTTC.

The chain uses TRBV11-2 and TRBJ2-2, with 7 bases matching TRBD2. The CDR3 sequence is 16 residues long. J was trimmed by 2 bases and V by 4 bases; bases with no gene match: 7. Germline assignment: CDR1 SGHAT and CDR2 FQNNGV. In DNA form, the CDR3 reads TGTGCCAGCAGCTGGCGGGAGTTTTTCAACACCGGGGAGCTGTTTTTT. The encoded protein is CASSWREFFNTGELFF.

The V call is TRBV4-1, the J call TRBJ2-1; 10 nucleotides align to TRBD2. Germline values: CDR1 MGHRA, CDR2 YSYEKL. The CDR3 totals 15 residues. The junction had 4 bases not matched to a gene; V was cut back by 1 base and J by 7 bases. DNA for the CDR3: TGCGCCAGCAGCCAAGCTATGACTAGCGGGAATGAGCAGTTCTTC. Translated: CASSQAMTSGNEQFF.

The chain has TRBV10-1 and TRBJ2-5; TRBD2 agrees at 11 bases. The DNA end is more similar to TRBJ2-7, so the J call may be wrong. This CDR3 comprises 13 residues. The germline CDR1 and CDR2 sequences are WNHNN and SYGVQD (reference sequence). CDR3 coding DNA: TGCGCCACCGGGACTAGCGGCACCTACGAGCAGTACTTC. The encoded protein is CATGTSGTYEQYF.

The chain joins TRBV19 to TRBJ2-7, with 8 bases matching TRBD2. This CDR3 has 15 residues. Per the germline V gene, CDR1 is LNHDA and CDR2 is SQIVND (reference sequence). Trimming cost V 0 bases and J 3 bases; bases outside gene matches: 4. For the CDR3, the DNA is TGTGCCAGTAGTATAGATAGAACTAGCGGCTACGAGCAGTACTTC. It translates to CASSIDRTSGYEQYF.

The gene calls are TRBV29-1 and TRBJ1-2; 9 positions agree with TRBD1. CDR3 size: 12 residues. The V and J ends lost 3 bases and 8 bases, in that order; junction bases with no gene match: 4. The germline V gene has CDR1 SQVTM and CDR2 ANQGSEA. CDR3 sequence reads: CSVERTGVGYTF. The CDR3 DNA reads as TGCAGCGTTGAGAGGACAGGGGTCGGCTACACCTTC. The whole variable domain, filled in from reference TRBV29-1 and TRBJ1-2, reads SAVISQKPSRDICQRGTSLTIQCQVDSQVTMMFWYRQQPGQSLTLIATANQGSEATYESGFVIDKFPISRPNLTFSTLTVSNMSPEDSSIYLCSVERTGVGYTFGSGTRLTVV.

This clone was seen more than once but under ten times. The CDR3 region is CASSVGDYGYTF. CDR3 DNA sequence: TGTGCCAGCAGCGTAGGAGACTATGGCTACACCTTC. V gene TRBV9 combines with J gene TRBJ1-2; no clear D gene. Trimming took 0 bases from V and 3 from J, leaving 3 bases between them. CDR1 and CDR2 from the germline V gene are SGDLS and YYNGEE. The CDR3 has 12 residues. Supplemented by reference TRBV9 and TRBJ1-2, the full variable domain reads DSGVTQTPKHLITATGQRVTLRCSPRSGDLSVYWYQQSLDQGLQFLIQYYNGEERAKGNILERFSAQQFPDLHSELNLSSLELGDSALYFCASSVGDYGYTFGSGTRLTVV.

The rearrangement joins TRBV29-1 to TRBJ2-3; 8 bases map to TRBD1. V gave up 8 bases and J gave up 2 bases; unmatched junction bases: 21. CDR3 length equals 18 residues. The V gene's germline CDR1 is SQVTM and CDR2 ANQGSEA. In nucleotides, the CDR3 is TGCAGCTTCTCGGGACAGGAAAAAAAGGGGGGCCCCACAGATACGCAGTATTTT. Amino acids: CSFSGQEKKGGPTDTQYF.

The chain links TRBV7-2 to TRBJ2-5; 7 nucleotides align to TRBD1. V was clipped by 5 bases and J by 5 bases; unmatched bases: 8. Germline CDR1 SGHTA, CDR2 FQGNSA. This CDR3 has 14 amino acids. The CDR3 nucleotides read TGTGCCAGCAGCGGATACCGGGACAGCGAGACCCAGTACTTC. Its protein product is CASSGYRDSETQYF.

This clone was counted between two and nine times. CDR3 sequence (DNA): TGTGCCAGCAGTGACAGGGTTGTTGAAGCTTTCTTT. Translating it yields CASSDRVVEAFF. The chain couples TRBV11-2 to TRBJ1-1, with TRBD1 matching 7 bases. Trimming took 6 bases from V and 7 from J; bases not matched to a gene: 5. Germline V gives CDR1 SGHAT, CDR2 FQNNGV. The CDR3 is 12 residues long.

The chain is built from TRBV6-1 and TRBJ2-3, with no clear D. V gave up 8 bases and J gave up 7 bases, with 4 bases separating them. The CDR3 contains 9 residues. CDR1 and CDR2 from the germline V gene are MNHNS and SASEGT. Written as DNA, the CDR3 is TGTGCCAGCCCTCATACGCAGTATTTT. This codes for CASPHTQYF.

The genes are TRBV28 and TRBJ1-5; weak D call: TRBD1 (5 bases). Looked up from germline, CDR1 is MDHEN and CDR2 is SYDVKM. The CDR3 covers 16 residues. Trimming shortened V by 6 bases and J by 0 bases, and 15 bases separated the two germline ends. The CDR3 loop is CASSQTGTYSNQPQHF. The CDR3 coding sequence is TGTGCCAGCAGCCAGACCGGGACCTATAGCAATCAGCCCCAGCATTTT.

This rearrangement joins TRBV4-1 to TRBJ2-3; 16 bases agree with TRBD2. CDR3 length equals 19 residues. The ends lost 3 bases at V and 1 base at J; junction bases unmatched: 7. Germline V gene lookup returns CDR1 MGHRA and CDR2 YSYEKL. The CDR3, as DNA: TGCGCCAGCAGCCACGCTGGGACTAGCGGGGGGGCCGGCACAGATACGCAGTATTTT. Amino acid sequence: CASSHAGTSGGAGTDTQYF.

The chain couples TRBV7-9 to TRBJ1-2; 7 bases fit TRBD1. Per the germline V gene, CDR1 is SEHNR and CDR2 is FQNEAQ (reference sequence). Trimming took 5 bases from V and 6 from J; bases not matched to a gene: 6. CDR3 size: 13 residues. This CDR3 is CASSETGLDGYTF. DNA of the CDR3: TGTGCCAGCAGCGAGACAGGGTTGGATGGCTACACCTTC.

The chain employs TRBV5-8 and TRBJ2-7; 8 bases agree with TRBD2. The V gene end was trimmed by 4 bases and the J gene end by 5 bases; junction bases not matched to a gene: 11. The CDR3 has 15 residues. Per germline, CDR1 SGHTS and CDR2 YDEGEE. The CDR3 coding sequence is TGTGCCAGCAGCCCCGAGGGAGCGGGAGATCACGAGCAGTACTTC. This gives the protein CASSPEGAGDHEQYF.

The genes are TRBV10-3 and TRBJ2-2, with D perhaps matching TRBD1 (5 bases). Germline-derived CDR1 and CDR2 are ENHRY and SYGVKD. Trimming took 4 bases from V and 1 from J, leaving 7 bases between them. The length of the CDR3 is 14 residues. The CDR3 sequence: CAISGTGNTGELFF. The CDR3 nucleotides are TGTGCCATCAGTGGTACAGGGAACACCGGGGAGCTGTTTTTT.

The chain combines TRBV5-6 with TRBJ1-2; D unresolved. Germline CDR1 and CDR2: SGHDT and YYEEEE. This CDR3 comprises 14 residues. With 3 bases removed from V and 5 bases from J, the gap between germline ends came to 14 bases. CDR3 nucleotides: TGTGCCAGCAGCTCCGACCTGGACGTATATGGCTACACCTTC. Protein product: CASSSDLDVYGYTF. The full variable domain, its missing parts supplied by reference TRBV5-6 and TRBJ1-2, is DAGVTQSPTHLIKTRGQQVTLRCSPKSGHDTVSWYQQALGQGPQFIFQYYEEEERQRGNFPDRFSGHQFPNYSSELNVNALLLGDSALYLCASSSDLDVYGYTFGSGTRLTVV.